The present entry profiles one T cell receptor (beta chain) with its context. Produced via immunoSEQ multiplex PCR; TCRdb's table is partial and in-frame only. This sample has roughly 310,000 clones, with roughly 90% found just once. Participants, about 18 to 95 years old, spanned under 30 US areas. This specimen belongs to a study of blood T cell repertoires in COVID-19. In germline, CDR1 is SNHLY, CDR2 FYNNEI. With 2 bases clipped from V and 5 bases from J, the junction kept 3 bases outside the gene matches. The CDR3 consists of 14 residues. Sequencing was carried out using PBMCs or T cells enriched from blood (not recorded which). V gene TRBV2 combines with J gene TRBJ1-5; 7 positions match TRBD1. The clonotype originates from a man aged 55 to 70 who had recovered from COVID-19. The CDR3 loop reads CASSETGAHQPQHF. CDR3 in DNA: TGTGCCAGCAGTGAAACAGGGGCCCATCAGCCCCAGCATTTT.